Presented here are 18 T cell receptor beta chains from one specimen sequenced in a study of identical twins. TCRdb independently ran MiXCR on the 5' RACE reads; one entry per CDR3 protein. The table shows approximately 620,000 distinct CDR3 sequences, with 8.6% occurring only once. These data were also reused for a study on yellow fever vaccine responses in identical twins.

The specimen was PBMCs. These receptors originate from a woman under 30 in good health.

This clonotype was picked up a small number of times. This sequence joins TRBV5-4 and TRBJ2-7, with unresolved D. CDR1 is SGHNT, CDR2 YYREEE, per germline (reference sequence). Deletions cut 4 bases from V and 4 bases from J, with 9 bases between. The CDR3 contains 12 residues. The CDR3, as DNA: TGTGCCAGCAGCGGCGACGGGTACGAGCAGTACTTC. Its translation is CASSGDGYEQYF. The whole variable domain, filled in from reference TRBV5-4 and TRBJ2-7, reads ETGVTQSPTHLIKTRGQQVTLRCSSQSGHNTVSWYQQALGQGPQFIFQYYREEENGRGNFPPRFSGLQFPNYSSELNVNALELDDSALYLCASSGDGYEQYFGPGTRLTVT.

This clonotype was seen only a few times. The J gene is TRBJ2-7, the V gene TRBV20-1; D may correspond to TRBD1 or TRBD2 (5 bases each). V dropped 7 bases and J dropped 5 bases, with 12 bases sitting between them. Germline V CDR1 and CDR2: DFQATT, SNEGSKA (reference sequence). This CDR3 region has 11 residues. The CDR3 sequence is CSEKVGDEQYF. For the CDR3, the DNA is TGCAGTGAAAAGGTGGGGGACGAGCAGTACTTC.

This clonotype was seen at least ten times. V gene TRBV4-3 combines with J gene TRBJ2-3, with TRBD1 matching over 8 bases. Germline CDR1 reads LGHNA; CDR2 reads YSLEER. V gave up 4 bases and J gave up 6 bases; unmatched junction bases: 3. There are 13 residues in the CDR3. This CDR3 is CASSRDRWDTQYF. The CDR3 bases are TGCGCCAGCAGCCGGGACAGGTGGGATACGCAGTATTTT.

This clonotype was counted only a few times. CDR3 sequence (DNA): TGTGCCATCAGTGTCCTCGGGACAGGGAACACCGGGGAGCTGTTTTTT. Its translation: CAISVLGTGNTGELFF. V is TRBV10-3 and J is TRBJ2-2; 8 nucleotides agree with TRBD1. Trimming cost V 4 bases and J 1 base; bases outside gene matches: 5. CDR3 length: 16 amino acids. The germline gives CDR1 ENHRY, CDR2 SYGVKD.

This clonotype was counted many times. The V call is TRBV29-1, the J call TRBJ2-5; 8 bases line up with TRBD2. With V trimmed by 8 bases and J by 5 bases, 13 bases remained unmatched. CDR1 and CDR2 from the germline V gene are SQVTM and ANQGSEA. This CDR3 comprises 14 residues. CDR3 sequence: CSSMTAGDGETQYF. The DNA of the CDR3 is TGCAGCTCGATGACAGCGGGAGATGGTGAGACCCAGTACTTC.

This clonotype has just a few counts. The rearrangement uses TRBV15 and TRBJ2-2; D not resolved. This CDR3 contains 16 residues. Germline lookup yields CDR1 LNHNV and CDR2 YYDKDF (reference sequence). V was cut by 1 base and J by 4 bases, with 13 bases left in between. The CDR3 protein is CATSRVVGIGTGELFF. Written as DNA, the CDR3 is TGTGCCACCAGCAGAGTAGTAGGGATCGGCACCGGGGAGCTGTTTTTT.

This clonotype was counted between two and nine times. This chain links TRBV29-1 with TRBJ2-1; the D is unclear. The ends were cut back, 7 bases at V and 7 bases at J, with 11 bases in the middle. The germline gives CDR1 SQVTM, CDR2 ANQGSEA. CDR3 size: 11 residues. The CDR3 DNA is TGCAGCGGTCAAGGTGGAAATGAGCAGTTCTTC. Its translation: CSGQGGNEQFF.

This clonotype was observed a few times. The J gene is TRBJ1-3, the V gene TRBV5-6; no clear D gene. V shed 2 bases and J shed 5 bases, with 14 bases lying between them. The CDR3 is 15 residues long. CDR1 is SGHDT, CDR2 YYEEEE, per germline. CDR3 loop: CASSFFSGSRNTIYF. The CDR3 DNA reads TGTGCCAGCAGCTTTTTTTCTGGGTCCAGAAACACCATATATTTT.

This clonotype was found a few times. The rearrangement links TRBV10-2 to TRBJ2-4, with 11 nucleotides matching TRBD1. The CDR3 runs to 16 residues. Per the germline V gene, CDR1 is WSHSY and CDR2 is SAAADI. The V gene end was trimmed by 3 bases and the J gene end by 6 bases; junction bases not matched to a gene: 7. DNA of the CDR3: TGCGCCAGCAGTGATCCCCCGGGACAGGGGGGAAACATTCAGTACTTC. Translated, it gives CASSDPPGQGGNIQYF.

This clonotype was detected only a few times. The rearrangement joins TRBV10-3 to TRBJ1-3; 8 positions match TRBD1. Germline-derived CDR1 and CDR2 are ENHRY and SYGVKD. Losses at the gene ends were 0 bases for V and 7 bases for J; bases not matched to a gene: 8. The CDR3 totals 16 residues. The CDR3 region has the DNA TGTGCCATCAGTGAGTCAGGCGGCCAGGGGGCGAACACCATATATTTT. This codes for CAISESGGQGANTIYF.

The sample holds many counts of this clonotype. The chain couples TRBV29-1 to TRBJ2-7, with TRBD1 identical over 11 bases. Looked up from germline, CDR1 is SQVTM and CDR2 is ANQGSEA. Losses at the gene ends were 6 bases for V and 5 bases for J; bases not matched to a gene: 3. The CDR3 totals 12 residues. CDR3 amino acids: CSVRTGGHEQYF. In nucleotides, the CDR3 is TGCAGCGTACGGACAGGGGGCCACGAGCAGTACTTC.

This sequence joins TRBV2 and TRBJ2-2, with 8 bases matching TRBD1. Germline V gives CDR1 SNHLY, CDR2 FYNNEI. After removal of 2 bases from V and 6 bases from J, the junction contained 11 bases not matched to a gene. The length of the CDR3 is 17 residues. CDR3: CASSERGQVQKSGELFF. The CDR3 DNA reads TGTGCCAGCAGTGAAAGGGGACAGGTCCAGAAGTCCGGGGAGCTGTTTTTT.

CDR3 amino acids: CASSLLETGVRETQYF. The DNA for the CDR3 is TGTGCCAGCAGTTTACTTGAAACAGGGGTGCGGGAGACCCAGTACTTC. The chain links TRBV28 to TRBJ2-5; 7 positions agree with TRBD1. J was trimmed by 5 bases and V by 2 bases; bases with no gene match: 11. CDR3 length: 16 amino acids. Per the germline V gene, CDR1 is MDHEN and CDR2 is SYDVKM.

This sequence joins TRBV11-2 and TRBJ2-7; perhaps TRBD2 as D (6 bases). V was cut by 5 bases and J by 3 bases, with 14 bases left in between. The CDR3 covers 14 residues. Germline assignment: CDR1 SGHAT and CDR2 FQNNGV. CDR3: CASSTSPDYYEQYF. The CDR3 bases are TGTGCCAGCAGCACTAGCCCGGACTACTACGAGCAGTACTTC.

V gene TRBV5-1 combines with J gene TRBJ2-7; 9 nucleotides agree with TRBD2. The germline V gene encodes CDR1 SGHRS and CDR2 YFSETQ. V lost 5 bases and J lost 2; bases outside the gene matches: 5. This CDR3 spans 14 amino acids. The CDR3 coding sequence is TGCGCCAGCAGGCTGACTAGCGGACCCTACGAGCAGTACTTC. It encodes CASRLTSGPYEQYF.

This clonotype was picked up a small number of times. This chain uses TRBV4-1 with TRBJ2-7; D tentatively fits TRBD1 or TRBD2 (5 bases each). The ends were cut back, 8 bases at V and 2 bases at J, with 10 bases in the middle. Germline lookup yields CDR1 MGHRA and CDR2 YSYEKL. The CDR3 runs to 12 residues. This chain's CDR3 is CASGTRTYEQYF. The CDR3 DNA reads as TGCGCCAGCGGGACGCGAACCTACGAGCAGTACTTC.

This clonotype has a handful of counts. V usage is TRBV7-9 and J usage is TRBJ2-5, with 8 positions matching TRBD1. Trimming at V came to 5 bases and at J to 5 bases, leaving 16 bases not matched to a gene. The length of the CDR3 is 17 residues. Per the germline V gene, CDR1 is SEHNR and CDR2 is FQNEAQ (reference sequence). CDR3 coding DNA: TGTGCCAGCAGCAAACAGTGGCAGGGGGCTTCGTATGAGACCCAGTACTTC. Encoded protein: CASSKQWQGASYETQYF. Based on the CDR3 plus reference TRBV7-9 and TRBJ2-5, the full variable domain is DTGVSQNPRHKITKRGQNVTFRCDPISEHNRLYWYRQTLGQGPEFLTYFQNEAQLEKSRLLSDRFSAERPKGSFSTLEIQRTEQGDSAMYLCASSKQWQGASYETQYFGPGTRLLVL.

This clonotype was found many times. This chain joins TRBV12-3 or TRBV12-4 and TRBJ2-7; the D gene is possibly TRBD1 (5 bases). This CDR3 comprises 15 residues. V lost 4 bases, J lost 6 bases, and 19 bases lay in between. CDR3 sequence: CASSSPQGKGFEQYF. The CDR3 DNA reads TGTGCCAGCAGTTCCCCGCAGGGAAAAGGCTTCGAGCAGTACTTC.